Listed below are T cell receptor beta chains from one sample, sequenced in a study of regulatory T cells in long-lasting Graves disease. TCRdb passed the multiplex PCR reads through MiXCR, listing each CDR3 protein once. This table holds 450,000 to 650,000 distinct CDR3 sequences, about 16% found once. These data also featured in a second study, about T cells in Graves' hyperthyroidism and ophthalmopathy.

The sample was peripheral blood mononuclear cells (PBMCs), taken at new diagnosis, from a patient treated with antithyroid drugs. These receptors all stem from a woman aged 35-65 years with Graves disease. CDR3s include the opening cysteine and the closing phenylalanine or tryptophan. Fields, in order: D gene, V gene, J gene, clone size, CDR3 protein, CDR3 DNA. The D gene is left open where the match is weak. Some rows have no size entry. The others give once, few or many, or a class for an expanded clone.

d_gene: -
v_gene: TRBV3-1
j_gene: TRBJ1-5
abundance: -
CDR3aa: CASSQNPGGQPQHF
CDR3nt: TGTGCCAGCAGCCAAAACCCGGGGGGCCAGCCCCAGCATTTT

d_gene: -
v_gene: TRBV6-1
j_gene: TRBJ1-5
abundance: many
CDR3aa: CASGVLSSNQPQHF
CDR3nt: TGTGCCAGCGGGGTTCTATCCAGCAATCAGCCCCAGCATTTT

d_gene: TRBD1
v_gene: TRBV5-1
j_gene: TRBJ2-1
abundance: many
CDR3aa: CASSLEGARGLSSYNEQFF
CDR3nt: TGCGCCAGCAGCTTGGAGGGGGCCAGGGGGTTGAGCTCCTACAATGAGCAGTTCTTC

d_gene: -
v_gene: TRBV6-2/TRBV6-3
j_gene: TRBJ1-6
abundance: -
CDR3aa: CASRRTQQGLSSPLHF
CDR3nt: TGTGCCAGCAGACGAACCCAACAGGGACTGAGTTCACCCCTCCACTTT

d_gene: -
v_gene: TRBV5-1
j_gene: TRBJ1-4
abundance: few
CDR3aa: CASSYRAGDEKLFF
CDR3nt: TGCGCCAGCAGCTACAGGGCTGGGGATGAAAAACTGTTTTTT

d_gene: -
v_gene: TRBV7-8
j_gene: TRBJ2-1
abundance: many
CDR3aa: CASSYAGTPQGEQFF
CDR3nt: TGTGCCAGCAGTTACGCCGGGACTCCCCAAGGGGAGCAGTTCTTC

d_gene: -
v_gene: TRBV11-2
j_gene: TRBJ2-2
abundance: many
CDR3aa: CASSPFWGSQNTGELFF
CDR3nt: TGTGCCAGCAGCCCCTTCTGGGGGAGCCAGAACACCGGGGAGCTGTTTTTT

d_gene: -
v_gene: TRBV5-1
j_gene: TRBJ1-2
abundance: many
CDR3aa: CASSLEGTWYGYTF
CDR3nt: TGCGCCAGCAGCTTGGAAGGGACTTGGTATGGCTACACCTTC

d_gene: -
v_gene: TRBV9
j_gene: TRBJ2-2
abundance: -
CDR3aa: CASSRDTRASGELFF
CDR3nt: TGTGCCAGCAGCCGGGACACCCGGGCGTCCGGGGAGCTGTTTTTT

d_gene: -
v_gene: TRBV5-1
j_gene: TRBJ2-3
abundance: many
CDR3aa: CASSPNADTQYF
CDR3nt: TGCGCCAGCAGCCCCAACGCAGATACGCAGTATTTT

d_gene: -
v_gene: TRBV2
j_gene: TRBJ1-2
abundance: few
CDR3aa: CASSEAADNGGGYTF
CDR3nt: TGTGCCAGCAGTGAAGCAGCGGACAACGGCGGAGGCTACACCTTC

d_gene: -
v_gene: TRBV25-1
j_gene: TRBJ2-5
abundance: many
CDR3aa: CASAETGYIHQETQYF
CDR3nt: TGTGCCAGCGCCGAGACAGGCTATATTCACCAAGAGACCCAGTACTTC

d_gene: TRBD1
v_gene: TRBV7-9
j_gene: TRBJ1-1
abundance: many
CDR3aa: CASSYSGQVLLGEAFF
CDR3nt: TGTGCCAGCAGCTATTCGGGACAGGTCCTACTTGGAGAAGCTTTCTTT

d_gene: -
v_gene: TRBV2
j_gene: TRBJ1-1
abundance: many
CDR3aa: CASSAENTEAFF
CDR3nt: TGTGCCAGCAGTGCCGAGAACACTGAAGCTTTCTTT

d_gene: TRBD1
v_gene: TRBV2
j_gene: TRBJ1-5
abundance: many
CDR3aa: CASRGDRAGNQPQHF
CDR3nt: TGTGCCAGCAGGGGGGACAGGGCAGGTAATCAGCCCCAGCATTTT

d_gene: -
v_gene: TRBV7-9
j_gene: TRBJ2-3
abundance: many
CDR3aa: CASSFPTGDTQYF
CDR3nt: TGTGCCAGCAGCTTTCCCACCGGGGATACGCAGTATTTT

d_gene: -
v_gene: TRBV12-5
j_gene: TRBJ2-7
abundance: many
CDR3aa: CASGFGPYEQYF
CDR3nt: TGTGCTAGTGGTTTTGGCCCATACGAGCAGTACTTC

d_gene: -
v_gene: TRBV27
j_gene: TRBJ1-2
abundance: -
CDR3aa: CASSFLGQDGYTF
CDR3nt: TGTGCCAGCAGTTTTCTCGGACAAGATGGCTACACCTTC

d_gene: TRBD2
v_gene: TRBV28
j_gene: TRBJ2-7
abundance: -
CDR3aa: CASSTTSGGAHEQYF
CDR3nt: TGTGCCAGCAGTACAACTAGCGGGGGGGCCCACGAGCAGTACTTC

d_gene: -
v_gene: TRBV28
j_gene: TRBJ1-1
abundance: many
CDR3aa: CASSESVTGLAEAFF
CDR3nt: TGTGCCAGCAGCGAATCCGTGACAGGTCTCGCTGAAGCTTTCTTT

d_gene: TRBD2
v_gene: TRBV6-2/TRBV6-3
j_gene: TRBJ2-5
abundance: few
CDR3aa: CASSYSLGGVETQYF
CDR3nt: TGTGCCAGCAGTTACTCGCTGGGAGGGGTAGAGACCCAGTACTTC

d_gene: TRBD1
v_gene: TRBV10-3
j_gene: TRBJ1-5
abundance: many
CDR3aa: CAISESQGAGNQPQHF
CDR3nt: TGTGCCATCAGTGAGTCCCAGGGGGCGGGCAATCAGCCCCAGCATTTT

d_gene: -
v_gene: TRBV28
j_gene: TRBJ1-4
abundance: many
CDR3aa: CASRNPKEGVEKLFF
CDR3nt: TGTGCCAGCAGGAATCCTAAGGAGGGCGTTGAAAAACTGTTTTTT

d_gene: TRBD1
v_gene: TRBV28
j_gene: TRBJ1-1
abundance: -
CDR3aa: CASRLGQAWNTEAFF
CDR3nt: TGTGCCAGCAGATTAGGACAGGCCTGGAACACTGAAGCTTTCTTT

d_gene: -
v_gene: TRBV18
j_gene: TRBJ1-4
abundance: many
CDR3aa: CASSQLATNEKLFF
CDR3nt: TGTGCCAGCTCACAACTTGCAACTAATGAAAAACTGTTTTTT

d_gene: TRBD1
v_gene: TRBV27
j_gene: TRBJ1-2
abundance: -
CDR3aa: CASRDPRDRGYPGYTF
CDR3nt: TGTGCCAGCCGCGACCCCCGGGACAGGGGTTACCCGGGCTACACCTTC

d_gene: TRBD1
v_gene: TRBV28
j_gene: TRBJ2-6
abundance: many
CDR3aa: CASRYTGTGGPGANVLTF
CDR3nt: TGTGCCAGCAGGTACACCGGGACAGGAGGTCCTGGGGCCAACGTCCTGACTTTC

d_gene: -
v_gene: TRBV2
j_gene: TRBJ1-6
abundance: many
CDR3aa: CASSDWGTEHNSPLHF
CDR3nt: TGTGCCAGCAGTGACTGGGGGACGGAGCATAATTCACCCCTCCACTTT

d_gene: TRBD1
v_gene: TRBV2
j_gene: TRBJ2-5
abundance: many
CDR3aa: CASSKDRGFETQYF
CDR3nt: TGTGCCAGCAGTAAGGACAGGGGTTTTGAGACCCAGTACTTC

d_gene: -
v_gene: TRBV13
j_gene: TRBJ2-5
abundance: -
CDR3aa: CASSSRPTETQYF
CDR3nt: TGTGCCAGCAGCTCCCGACCGACGGAGACCCAGTACTTC

d_gene: TRBD1
v_gene: TRBV29-1
j_gene: TRBJ1-1
abundance: few
CDR3aa: CSGDRGLGTEAFF
CDR3nt: TGCAGCGGGGACAGGGGGCTGGGGACTGAAGCTTTCTTT

d_gene: -
v_gene: TRBV19
j_gene: TRBJ1-1
abundance: -
CDR3aa: CASSISGGAFF
CDR3nt: TGTGCCAGTAGTATCTCCGGAGGAGCTTTCTTT

d_gene: TRBD1
v_gene: TRBV12-3/TRBV12-4
j_gene: TRBJ1-5
abundance: few
CDR3aa: CASSQNSGTGTGPYF
CDR3nt: TGTGCCAGCAGTCAAAACTCCGGGACCGGGACAGGTCCATATTTT

d_gene: TRBD2
v_gene: TRBV5-1
j_gene: TRBJ2-7
abundance: few
CDR3aa: CASSSPRDTESSGGYEQYF
CDR3nt: TGCGCCAGCAGCTCCCCCCGGGACACAGAATCTAGCGGGGGATACGAGCAGTACTTC

d_gene: TRBD1
v_gene: TRBV12-3/TRBV12-4
j_gene: TRBJ1-5
abundance: many
CDR3aa: CASSLRGTGNQPQHF
CDR3nt: TGTGCCAGCAGTTTACGGGGGACAGGAAATCAGCCCCAGCATTTT